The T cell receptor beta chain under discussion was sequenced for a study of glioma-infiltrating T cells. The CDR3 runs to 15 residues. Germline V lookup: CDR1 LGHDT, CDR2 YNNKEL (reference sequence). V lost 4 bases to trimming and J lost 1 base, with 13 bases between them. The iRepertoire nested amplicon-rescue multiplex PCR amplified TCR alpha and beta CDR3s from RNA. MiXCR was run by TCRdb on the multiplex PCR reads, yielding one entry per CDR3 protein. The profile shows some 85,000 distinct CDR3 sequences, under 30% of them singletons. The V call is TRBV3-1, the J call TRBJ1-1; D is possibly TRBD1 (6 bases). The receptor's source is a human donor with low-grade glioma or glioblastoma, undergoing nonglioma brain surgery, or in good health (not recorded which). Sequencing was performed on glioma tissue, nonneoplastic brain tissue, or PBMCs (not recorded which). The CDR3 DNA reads TGTGCCAGCAGCCCTTCTCAGGACAGGAACACTGAAGCTTTCTTT. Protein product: CASSPSQDRNTEAFF.